A selection of T cell receptor beta chains follows, all from one sample in a study of long-term antiretroviral therapy in people with HIV. Method: immunoSEQ multiplex PCR; TCRdb's copy keeps in-frame clones and lacks some. The sample gives some 22,000 clones, more than 65% of which show up once; more than 7% is in the top ten. This sample comprised unsorted PBMCs, obtained at the start of antiretroviral therapy. Every receptor here comes from a man in his fifties or sixties with HIV. The CDR3 runs from the conserved cysteine through the conserved F or W. Fields, in order: D gene, J gene, V gene, clone size, CDR3 DNA, CDR3 protein. The D gene is left open where the match is weak. For some rows the clone size is stated as once, few or many, or as a class when expanded; others skip it.

d_call: TRBD1
j_call: TRBJ1-6
v_call: TRBV30
clone_size: -
cdr3_nt: TGTGCCTGTAAAGCCCGGACAGGGGATAATTCACCCCTCCACTTT
cdr3_aa: CACKARTGDNSPLHF

d_call: TRBD2
j_call: TRBJ2-7
v_call: TRBV7-9
clone_size: -
cdr3_nt: TGTGCCAGCAGCTTAGAACTAGCGGTGAACTACGAGCAGTACTTC
cdr3_aa: CASSLELAVNYEQYF

d_call: -
j_call: TRBJ1-1
v_call: TRBV7-2
clone_size: -
cdr3_nt: TGTGCCAGCAGCTTCGCAGGGATGAACACTGAAGCTTTCTTT
cdr3_aa: CASSFAGMNTEAFF

d_call: -
j_call: TRBJ2-2
v_call: TRBV7-9
clone_size: -
cdr3_nt: TGTGCCAGCAGCTTGCGAGGGGACCACACCGAGGAGCTGTTTTTT
cdr3_aa: CASSLRGDHTEELFF

d_call: -
j_call: TRBJ2-2
v_call: TRBV23-1
clone_size: -
cdr3_nt: TGCGCCAGCAGTCAAATGTGTCAGGGGGGAACCGGGGAGCTGTTTTTT
cdr3_aa: CASSQMCQGGTGELFF

d_call: TRBD1
j_call: TRBJ2-7
v_call: TRBV30
clone_size: -
cdr3_nt: TGTGCCTGGGGGACAGGGAGCTCCTACGAGCAGTACTTC
cdr3_aa: CAWGTGSSYEQYF

d_call: -
j_call: TRBJ1-5
v_call: TRBV5-6
clone_size: -
cdr3_nt: TGTGCCAGCAGCTGGTGGGGAAGTCAGCCCCAGCATTTT
cdr3_aa: CASSWWGSQPQHF

d_call: -
j_call: TRBJ2-7
v_call: TRBV6-1
clone_size: -
cdr3_nt: TGTGCCAGCAACTACTACGAGCAGTACTTC
cdr3_aa: CASNYYEQYF

d_call: -
j_call: TRBJ2-2
v_call: TRBV30
clone_size: once
cdr3_nt: TGTGCCCTGGGCACGAACACCGGGGAGCTGTTTTTT
cdr3_aa: CALGTNTGELFF

d_call: -
j_call: TRBJ1-1
v_call: TRBV12-5
clone_size: few
cdr3_nt: TGTGCTAGTGGGTCGGACGGGGACACTGAAGCTTTCTTT
cdr3_aa: CASGSDGDTEAFF

d_call: TRBD2
j_call: TRBJ2-5
v_call: TRBV4-1
clone_size: -
cdr3_nt: TGCGCCAGCAGCTCCCCGTCTAGCGGGAAGGAGACCCAGTACTTC
cdr3_aa: CASSSPSSGKETQYF

d_call: -
j_call: TRBJ2-3
v_call: TRBV6-6
clone_size: -
cdr3_nt: TGTGCCAGCAGTTACGGGGGGCAGGATACGCAGTATTTT
cdr3_aa: CASSYGGQDTQYF

d_call: -
j_call: TRBJ2-1
v_call: TRBV6-5
clone_size: -
cdr3_nt: TGTGCCAGCGGCCTGGCGCAGAGCTCCTACAATGAGCAGTTCTTC
cdr3_aa: CASGLAQSSYNEQFF

d_call: -
j_call: TRBJ1-5
v_call: TRBV5-1
clone_size: once
cdr3_nt: TGCGCCAGCAGCTTAATACCTAACAATCAGCCCCAGCATTTT
cdr3_aa: CASSLIPNNQPQHF

d_call: TRBD1
j_call: TRBJ1-3
v_call: TRBV28
clone_size: few
cdr3_nt: TGTGCCAGCAGTCCCGCAGGGGGAGAGGGAAACACCATATATTTT
cdr3_aa: CASSPAGGEGNTIYF

d_call: -
j_call: TRBJ2-2
v_call: TRBV2
clone_size: -
cdr3_nt: TGTGCCAGCACGCTCCTTTCCACCGGGGAGCTGTTTTTT
cdr3_aa: CASTLLSTGELFF

d_call: -
j_call: TRBJ1-1
v_call: TRBV4-1
clone_size: -
cdr3_nt: TGCGCCAGCAAGGATACTAGAGCGAACACTGAAGCTTTCTTT
cdr3_aa: CASKDTRANTEAFF

d_call: TRBD2
j_call: TRBJ2-1
v_call: TRBV19
clone_size: once
cdr3_nt: TGTGCCAGTAGTAAGGGCCTAGCGGGAGTAGGTTACAATGAGCAGTTCTTC
cdr3_aa: CASSKGLAGVGYNEQFF

d_call: TRBD1
j_call: TRBJ1-5
v_call: TRBV10-2
clone_size: -
cdr3_nt: TGCGCCAGCAGTGAAACTATGGAAGGGGGCCTAGGACCAGCCCAGCATTTT
cdr3_aa: CASSETMEGGLGPAQHF

d_call: -
j_call: TRBJ1-3
v_call: TRBV9
clone_size: -
cdr3_nt: TGTGCCAGCAGCGTAGACTGGGGCTCCGGAAACACCATATATTTT
cdr3_aa: CASSVDWGSGNTIYF

d_call: TRBD2
j_call: TRBJ2-3
v_call: TRBV7-8
clone_size: few
cdr3_nt: TGTGCCAGCAGCTTAGCGCTCTCCAGCGGGGGGCGCACAGATACGCAGTATTTT
cdr3_aa: CASSLALSSGGRTDTQYF

d_call: TRBD1
j_call: TRBJ2-7
v_call: TRBV18
clone_size: -
cdr3_nt: TGTGCCAGCTCACCAGACAGGGGGCACGAGCAGTACTTC
cdr3_aa: CASSPDRGHEQYF

d_call: -
j_call: TRBJ2-7
v_call: TRBV5-5
clone_size: -
cdr3_nt: TGTGCCAGCAGAAGCTCCTACGAGCAGTACTTC
cdr3_aa: CASRSSYEQYF

d_call: -
j_call: TRBJ2-3
v_call: TRBV6-4
clone_size: -
cdr3_nt: TGTGCCAGCAGCCCCGGGTCCAGCACAGATACGCAGTATTTT
cdr3_aa: CASSPGSSTDTQYF

d_call: -
j_call: TRBJ2-7
v_call: TRBV6-6
clone_size: -
cdr3_nt: TGTGCCAGCAGTGCCAGCCGGGACGGCTACGAGCAGTACTTC
cdr3_aa: CASSASRDGYEQYF

d_call: TRBD1
j_call: TRBJ1-6
v_call: TRBV30
clone_size: -
cdr3_nt: TGTGCCTGGGCCGGGACAGGAATTTCACCCCTCCACTTT
cdr3_aa: CAWAGTGISPLHF

d_call: TRBD2
j_call: TRBJ2-5
v_call: TRBV7-6
clone_size: few
cdr3_nt: TGTGCCAACAACCGCCCGACTAGCGGGGAAGAGACCCAGTACTTC
cdr3_aa: CANNRPTSGEETQYF

d_call: -
j_call: TRBJ1-2
v_call: TRBV7-2
clone_size: -
cdr3_nt: TGTGCCAGCAGCTTTCAGGGAGAGAATGGCTACACCTTC
cdr3_aa: CASSFQGENGYTF

d_call: -
j_call: TRBJ1-5
v_call: TRBV28
clone_size: few
cdr3_nt: TGTGCCATTGGGGGGCAGCGACAGCCCCAGCATTTT
cdr3_aa: CAIGGQRQPQHF

d_call: TRBD1
j_call: TRBJ1-2
v_call: TRBV29-1
clone_size: -
cdr3_nt: TGCAGCGCCGGGACAGGGGGCTACACCTTC
cdr3_aa: CSAGTGGYTF

d_call: TRBD1
j_call: TRBJ2-2
v_call: TRBV6-1
clone_size: -
cdr3_nt: TGTGCCAGCAGTGAGCAGGGACAGCGCACCGGGGAGCTGTTTTTT
cdr3_aa: CASSEQGQRTGELFF

d_call: -
j_call: TRBJ2-2
v_call: TRBV10-3
clone_size: -
cdr3_nt: TGTGCCATCAGTGCGGACAGCTACCCGAACACCGGGGAGCTGTTTTTT
cdr3_aa: CAISADSYPNTGELFF

d_call: -
j_call: TRBJ1-6
v_call: TRBV18
clone_size: -
cdr3_nt: TGTGCCAGCTCACCAAACAGGAGCTCACCCCTCCACTTT
cdr3_aa: CASSPNRSSPLHF

d_call: -
j_call: TRBJ1-1
v_call: TRBV4-3
clone_size: -
cdr3_nt: TGCGCCAGCAGCCTTCGGACCTTTCGGGGCACTGAAGCTTTCTTT
cdr3_aa: CASSLRTFRGTEAFF

d_call: -
j_call: TRBJ2-2
v_call: TRBV18
clone_size: -
cdr3_nt: TGTGCCAGCTCAGTTGACGAACACACCGGGGAGCTGTTTTTT
cdr3_aa: CASSVDEHTGELFF

d_call: -
j_call: TRBJ2-7
v_call: TRBV18
clone_size: once
cdr3_nt: TGTGCCAGCTCACCTCAGCCGTCGAGCTCCTACGAGCAGTACTTC
cdr3_aa: CASSPQPSSSYEQYF

d_call: -
j_call: TRBJ1-5
v_call: TRBV2
clone_size: -
cdr3_nt: TGTGCCAGCAATGTAGCCCAGGGAAGTCAGCCCCAGCATTTT
cdr3_aa: CASNVAQGSQPQHF

d_call: -
j_call: TRBJ2-7
v_call: TRBV6-7
clone_size: -
cdr3_nt: TGTGCCAGCAGTTACCCCAGCCCTCGGGAAGGGGTCTACGAGCAGTACTTC
cdr3_aa: CASSYPSPREGVYEQYF

d_call: TRBD1
j_call: TRBJ1-1
v_call: TRBV14
clone_size: -
cdr3_nt: TGTGCCAGCAGCCCGTTCCAAACAGGGGCGGAAACTGAAGCTTTCTTT
cdr3_aa: CASSPFQTGAETEAFF

d_call: TRBD1
j_call: TRBJ1-1
v_call: TRBV2
clone_size: -
cdr3_nt: TGTGCCAGCAGGCCTCAGGGGGACGGCACTGAAGCTTTCTTT
cdr3_aa: CASRPQGDGTEAFF

d_call: TRBD2
j_call: TRBJ2-1
v_call: TRBV2
clone_size: -
cdr3_nt: TGTGCCCGCAGGCGGCTAGCGGGGGTCAAAGGGGGTAGTGAGCAGTTCTTC
cdr3_aa: CARRRLAGVKGGSEQFF

d_call: -
j_call: TRBJ1-2
v_call: TRBV7-9
clone_size: few
cdr3_nt: TGTGCCAGCAGCGCAGATCCTAACTATGGCTACACCTTC
cdr3_aa: CASSADPNYGYTF

d_call: -
j_call: TRBJ2-5
v_call: TRBV5-1
clone_size: -
cdr3_nt: TGCGCCAGCAGCTTGGGGACAATCTCCCAAGAGACCCAGTACTTC
cdr3_aa: CASSLGTISQETQYF

d_call: TRBD2
j_call: TRBJ2-5
v_call: TRBV6-1
clone_size: -
cdr3_nt: TGTGCCAGCAGTGAACGCGTCTCGGGGGGGGGACAAGAGACCCAGTACTTC
cdr3_aa: CASSERVSGGGQETQYF

d_call: TRBD1
j_call: TRBJ1-5
v_call: TRBV4-3
clone_size: -
cdr3_nt: TGCGCCAGCAGCCTAGGGACAGCAAATCAGCCCCAGCATTTT
cdr3_aa: CASSLGTANQPQHF

d_call: -
j_call: TRBJ1-2
v_call: TRBV4-3
clone_size: -
cdr3_nt: TGCGCCAGCAGCTCTTTTTTGGACAGTTCTAACTATGGCTACACCTTC
cdr3_aa: CASSSFLDSSNYGYTF